This TCR beta chain was obtained from a study of Graves' ophthalmopathy and Graves' hyperthyroidism. RNA transcripts were the source from which TCR beta CDR3 regions were amplified. Second-round multiplex PCR followed a first-round RT-PCR using HTBI primers. TCRdb passed the multiplex PCR reads through MiXCR, listing each CDR3 protein once. The table includes about 370,000 distinct CDR3 sequences, approximately 18% detected once. The sample holds a few counts of this clonotype. The specimen was peripheral blood. The sequence was obtained from an adult woman with stable Graves' hyperthyroidism.

CDR3 loop: CAISESPGGEQYF. The CDR3 DNA reads TGTGCCATCAGTGAGTCCCCGGGTGGCGAGCAGTACTTC. This sequence joins TRBV10-3 and TRBJ2-7; no reliable D call. Trimming stripped 0 bases from V and 6 bases from J, with 9 bases between. The CDR3 length is 13 residues. The germline CDR1 and CDR2 sequences are ENHRY and SYGVKD.